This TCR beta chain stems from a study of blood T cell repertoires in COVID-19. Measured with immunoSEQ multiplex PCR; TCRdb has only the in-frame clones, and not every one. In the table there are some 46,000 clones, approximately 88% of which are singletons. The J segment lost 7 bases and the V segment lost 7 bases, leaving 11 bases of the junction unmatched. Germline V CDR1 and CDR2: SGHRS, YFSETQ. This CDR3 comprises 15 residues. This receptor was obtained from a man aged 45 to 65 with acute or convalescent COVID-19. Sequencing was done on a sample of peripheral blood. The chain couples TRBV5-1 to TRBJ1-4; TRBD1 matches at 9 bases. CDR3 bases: TGCGCCAGCGCAACACAGGGGGCGCGAGGTGAAAAACTGTTTTTT. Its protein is CASATQGARGEKLFF.